The 6 T cell receptor beta chains below were found in one sample sequenced in a study of CD8+CD57+ T cells in acquired aplastic anemia. Investigators profiled TCR beta VDJ and CDR3 from genomic DNA template. TCRdb redid the calling of the reads with MiXCR, one entry per CDR3 protein. The repertoire holds hundreds of thousands of distinct CDR3 sequences, with around 72% as singletons. Sequenced: sorted CD4+, CD8+, or CD8+CD57+ T cells (not recorded which) from PBMCs. The source of these receptors is a human donor in good health, serving as a control.

This sequence joins TRBV5-5 and TRBJ2-3; TRBD2 agrees at 7 bases. This CDR3 spans 16 amino acids. Germline CDR1 SGHKS, CDR2 YYEKEE (reference sequence). Losses at the gene ends were 4 bases for V and 4 bases for J; bases not matched to a gene: 12. CDR3 region: CASSLADGAGADTQYF. For the CDR3, the DNA is TGTGCCAGCAGCCTAGCGGACGGGGCGGGTGCAGATACGCAGTATTTT.

The chain carries TRBV7-2 and TRBJ2-7, with TRBD1 as a possible D gene (6 bases). The germline V gene encodes CDR1 SGHTA and CDR2 FQGNSA. This CDR3 is built from 14 residues. V lost 4 bases and J 0 bases, leaving 10 bases between the germline ends. The CDR3: CASSSRDNSYEQYF. CDR3 nucleotides: TGTGCCAGCAGCTCTCGGGACAACTCCTACGAGCAGTACTTC. The full variable domain, in which reference TRBV7-2 and TRBJ2-7 provide the parts outside the CDR3, is GAGVSQSPSNKVTEKGKDVELRCDPISGHTALYWYRQSLGQGLEFLIYFQGNSAPDKSGLPSDRFSAERTGGSVSTLTIQRTQQEDSAVYLCASSSRDNSYEQYFGPGTRLTVT.

CDR3 residues: CASSSGQRNEKLFF. Here the CDR3 DNA reads TGTGCCAGCAGCTCGGGACAGCGGAATGAAAAACTGTTTTTT. The V call is TRBV7-9, the J call TRBJ1-4; 7 nucleotides match TRBD1. The V gene's germline CDR1 is SEHNR and CDR2 FQNEAQ (reference sequence). The CDR3 spans 14 residues. Losses at the gene ends were 4 bases for V and 5 bases for J; bases not matched to a gene: 4.

This clonotype was seen once. It is likely a read error, because the conserved phenylalanine at the end of the CDR3 is missing. The chain has TRBV7-2 and TRBJ2-7; D remains ambiguous. Germline V gives CDR1 SGHTA, CDR2 FQGNSA. This CDR3 is built from 12 residues. CDR3 coding DNA: TGTGCCAGCAGCTTATCCACCTACGGGCAGTACGGC. Translation gives CASSLSTYGQYG.

J is TRBJ1-2 and V is TRBV20-1; 7 nucleotides agree with TRBD1. This CDR3 is built from 14 residues. The V segment lost 6 bases and the J segment 6 bases; nucleotides outside the gene matches: 13. CDR1 is DFQATT and CDR2 is SNEGSKA in the germline V gene (reference sequence). The CDR3 region is CSADMTGRNNGYTF. The DNA of the CDR3 is TGCAGTGCAGACATGACAGGGCGGAACAATGGCTACACCTTC.

This clonotype showed up many times. The chain recombines TRBV6-1 with TRBJ1-2; 11 nucleotides align to TRBD1. Per the germline V gene, CDR1 is MNHNS and CDR2 is SASEGT. This CDR3 has 15 amino acids. J was trimmed by 5 bases and V by 4 bases; bases with no gene match: 6. The CDR3 reads CASSAWDRGVYGYTF. In DNA, the CDR3 is TGTGCCAGCAGTGCCTGGGACAGGGGGGTTTATGGCTACACCTTC.